These T cell receptor beta chains were read from a single sample in a study of TIL therapy for anti-PD-1-resistant metastatic lung cancer. The protocol was immunoSEQ multiplex PCR, while the TCRdb copy is restricted to in-frame clones and leaves out a portion. The data hold 45,000 to 75,000 clones, with about nine tenths observed a single time. Sample: blood, taken at baseline. The receptors come from a person aged 25 to 85 with non-small cell lung cancer. The conserved cysteine and the conserved F or W are not part of the CDR3 here. The D gene is left open where the match is weak.

TRBJ1-2 13 . TRBV18 ASSPVDGYNYGYT
TRBJ1-5 16 . TRBV3-1/TRBV3-2 ASSHLKGDHYSNQPQH
TRBJ2-3 12 . TRBV5-1 ASSTGIRTDTQY
TRBJ1-5 12 . TRBV11-3 ASSFHGGNQPQH
TRBJ2-6 10 . TRBV24-1 ATSTEANVLT
TRBJ1-1 11 . TRBV6-5 ASSYSIQGEAF
TRBJ1-5 11 TRBD1 TRBV12-3/TRBV12-4 ASSTGNRGGWH
TRBJ2-1 14 TRBD2 TRBV15 ATSRGPSGTYNEQF
TRBJ2-7 15 TRBD2 TRBV27 ASSPGLAGGPSYEQY
TRBJ2-3 11 . TRBV7-3 ASSLGATDTQY
TRBJ2-7 12 . TRBV6-6 ASSYSNRVNEQY
TRBJ2-5 11 . TRBV11-1 ASSLGGAETQY
TRBJ2-2 13 TRBD1 TRBV10-1 ASRGGTGNTGELF
TRBJ2-7 11 TRBD1 TRBV11-3 ASSSQGADEQY
TRBJ2-5 15 . TRBV28 ASSSVGSPLLQETQY
TRBJ1-6 13 . TRBV27 ASSGYGGSYSPLH
TRBJ2-3 15 TRBD2 TRBV7-2 ASSLVVLAGALDTQY
TRBJ1-2 13 TRBD1 TRBV6-2/TRBV6-3 ASSGTTGSIHGYT
TRBJ2-5 15 TRBD2 TRBV24-1 ATSDSGTSGTGETQY
TRBJ1-2 13 . TRBV28 ASSLPSGRGYGYT
TRBJ2-2 12 . TRBV12-5 ASGFSAGTGELF
TRBJ1-2 10 . TRBV6-1 ASSEEVWGYT
TRBJ2-7 10 TRBD2 TRBV28 ASSGGAYEQY
TRBJ2-3 14 TRBD2 TRBV6-2/TRBV6-3 ASSPFSSGRTDTQY